The 2 T cell receptor beta chains below were found in one sample sequenced in a study of vaccination and CD4 T cells after COVID-19. Their specific antigens are unknown. Sequence data for DNA of cultured CD4+ T cells were generated by the Oncomine TCR Beta short-read assay. TCRdb used MiXCR to reprocess the PCR reads, holding one entry per CDR3 protein. The sample holds about 12,000 distinct CDR3 sequences; roughly 59% are singletons and the top ten take around 14%. Specified treatment: roughly 10-day PBMC culture with coronavirus spike peptide pools or control peptides (ViraFEST assay). Source material: CD4+ T cells from blood, cultured in vitro. Source of these receptors: a human donor who had recovered from COVID-19.

The V gene is TRBV7-2, the J gene TRBJ2-7; D not resolved. Germline-derived CDR1 and CDR2 are SGHTA and FQGNSA. Trimming took 2 bases from V and 6 from J, leaving 5 bases between them. The length of the CDR3 is 11 residues. This chain's CDR3 is CASSLSPEQYF. The CDR3 DNA sequence: TGTGCCAGCAGCTTATCCCCCGAGCAGTACTTC.

The chain is built from TRBV20-1 and TRBJ1-5; D not resolved. The V end lost 0 bases, the J end lost 5 bases, and 5 bases lay between the germline ends. In germline, CDR1 is DFQATT, CDR2 SNEGSKA (reference sequence). This CDR3 spans 12 amino acids. CDR3 residues: CSARDGYQPQHF. The CDR3 DNA is TGCAGTGCTAGAGACGGATATCAGCCCCAGCATTTT.